These 15 T cell receptor beta chains originate from one sample sequenced in a study of blood T cell repertoires in COVID-19. Assay: immunoSEQ multiplex PCR; the TCRdb copy retains only in-frame clones and omits some. The data show over 110,000 clones, 88% seen once. Sequencing was done on a sample of peripheral blood. The receptors were sampled from a human donor in a cohort sampled during active COVID-19.

The chain couples TRBV9 to TRBJ1-3; maybe TRBD1 (5 bases). This CDR3 comprises 13 residues. In germline, CDR1 is SGDLS, CDR2 YYNGEE. V lost 3 bases, J lost 4 bases, and 8 bases lay in between. CDR3 sequence reads: CASSGQGGNTIYF. The CDR3 nucleotides are TGTGCCAGCAGCGGGCAGGGAGGAAACACCATATATTTT.

This clone was observed a single time. V usage is TRBV4-3 and J usage is TRBJ1-2; TRBD1 matches 8 bases. The CDR3 covers 15 residues. Germline CDR1 LGHNA, CDR2 YSLEER. Unmatched junction bases numbered 3, after V lost 0 bases and J lost 3 bases. The CDR3 spells CASSQDRGRYYGYTF. The CDR3 coding sequence is TGCGCCAGCAGCCAAGACAGGGGGCGCTACTATGGCTACACCTTC.

Worth noting for this clone: The sample carries other DNA sequences with the same CDR3. V and J are TRBV5-1 and TRBJ2-7; D not resolved. The germline gives CDR1 SGHRS, CDR2 YFSETQ. This CDR3 has 13 amino acids. Between the trimmed V and J ends, which lost 0 bases and 2 bases, there was a span of 6 bases. CDR3 coding DNA: TGCGCCAGCAGCTTGGGCGGAACCTACGAGCAGTACTTC. It is translated as CASSLGGTYEQYF.

The chain recombines TRBV19 with TRBJ1-5; TRBD1 matches at 8 bases. Trimming cost V 7 bases and J 4 bases; bases outside gene matches: 6. Germline values: CDR1 LNHDA, CDR2 SQIVND (reference sequence). The CDR3 loop spans 14 amino acids. The CDR3 coding sequence is TGTGCCAGTAAGGAGACAGGGGTAAATCAGCCCCAGCATTTT. This gives the protein CASKETGVNQPQHF.

The genes are TRBV23-1 and TRBJ2-7, with D possibly TRBD2 on 7 matching bases. TRBV23-1 is treated as an ORF (open reading frame) with a function not yet certain. V was pared by 2 bases and J by 3 bases, with 20 bases between. CDR3 length: 17 amino acids. This chain's CDR3 is CASSQPGMRGGHYEQYF. CDR3 coding DNA: TGCGCCAGCAGTCAACCCGGGATGAGGGGGGGGCACTACGAGCAGTACTTC.

The V call is TRBV10-3, the J call TRBJ2-1; D is possibly TRBD1 (5 bases). CDR3 length: 13 amino acids. The germline gives CDR1 ENHRY, CDR2 SYGVKD. V was pared by 9 bases and J by 5 bases, with 14 bases between. The CDR3 nucleotides are TGTGCCATAGGGGCAGTTCTAAACAATGAGCAGTTCTTC. Translation: CAIGAVLNNEQFF.

This clone was detected only once. The genes are TRBV6-2 or TRBV6-3 and TRBJ1-6; D is perhaps TRBD1 (5 bases). This CDR3 has 14 amino acids. Germline CDR1 MNHEY, CDR2 SVGEGT. V was shortened by 5 bases and J by 7 bases, with 12 bases between the two germline ends. The DNA of the CDR3 is TGTGCCAGCAGTCGACAGAACCTAAATTCACCCCTCCACTTT. This encodes CASSRQNLNSPLHF.

This chain joins TRBV5-1 and TRBJ1-4; possibly TRBD1 for D (6 bases). V was pared by 0 bases and J by 7 bases, with 25 bases between. From germline, CDR1 is SGHRS and CDR2 YFSETQ. The CDR3 runs to 19 residues. The CDR3 loop reads CASSLGQAFPYEGLEKLFF. The CDR3 DNA reads TGCGCCAGCAGCTTGGGACAGGCTTTTCCTTATGAAGGGCTTGAAAAACTGTTTTTT. Combining the CDR3 with reference TRBV5-1 and TRBJ1-4 gives the whole variable domain KAGVTQTPRYLIKTRGQQVTLSCSPISGHRSVSWYQQTPGQGLQFLFEYFSETQRNKGNFPGRFSGRQFSNSRSEMNVSTLELGDSALYLCASSLGQAFPYEGLEKLFFGSGTQLSVL.

This chain connects TRBV27 to TRBJ2-1; 12 bases match TRBD2. Unmatched junction bases numbered 11, after V lost 8 bases and J lost 0 bases. Germline loops: CDR1 MNHEY, CDR2 SMNVEV (reference sequence). This CDR3 has 18 residues. The CDR3 DNA reads as TGTGCCAGCTCTCGGACTAGCGGGGCCCCTAGCTCCTACAATGAGCAGTTCTTC. This gives the protein CASSRTSGAPSSYNEQFF.

This chain connects TRBV4-1 to TRBJ2-3, with 10 bases fitting TRBD2. CDR3 length equals 19 residues. V lost 0 bases and J lost 2; bases outside the gene matches: 11. CDR1 is MGHRA, CDR2 YSYEKL, per germline. CDR3 in amino acids: CASSQDRSLAGASTDTQYF. In nucleotides, the CDR3 is TGCGCCAGCAGCCAAGATCGTTCCCTAGCGGGGGCTTCCACAGATACGCAGTATTTT.

This rearrangement joins TRBV5-6 to TRBJ2-7; 9 nucleotides align to TRBD1. J was trimmed by 3 bases and V by 4 bases; bases with no gene match: 8. Germline CDR1 reads SGHDT; CDR2 reads YYEEEE. The CDR3 totals 15 residues. CDR3 protein: CASSVPGQGGYEQYF. Written as DNA, the CDR3 is TGTGCCAGCAGCGTCCCGGGACAGGGCGGCTACGAGCAGTACTTC.

The V call is TRBV18, the J call TRBJ1-4; D is perhaps TRBD1 (6 bases). With 3 bases removed from V and 2 bases from J, the gap between germline ends came to 13 bases. Per germline, CDR1 KGHSH and CDR2 LQKENI. The CDR3 has 16 residues. The CDR3 sequence: CASSPQGTTTNEKLFF. The CDR3 DNA reads as TGTGCCAGCTCACCCCAGGGGACGACTACTAATGAAAAACTGTTTTTT. Based on the CDR3 plus reference TRBV18 and TRBJ1-4, the full variable domain is NAGVMQNPRHLVRRRGQEARLRCSPMKGHSHVYWYRQLPEEGLKFMVYLQKENIIDESGMPKERFSAEFPKEGPSILRIQQVVRGDSAAYFCASSPQGTTTNEKLFFGSGTQLSVL.

The rearrangement joins TRBV2 to TRBJ1-1; 10 nucleotides match TRBD1. The CDR3 has 17 amino acids. Germline values: CDR1 SNHLY, CDR2 FYNNEI. V shed 4 bases and J 0 bases; nucleotides not matched to a gene: 8. The CDR3 loop reads CASSVVGQGDLNTEAFF. The CDR3 nucleotides are TGTGCCAGCAGTGTAGTTGGACAGGGGGATTTGAACACTGAAGCTTTCTTT.

J is TRBJ1-1 and V is TRBV5-1; 8 bases agree with TRBD1. Germline CDR1 reads SGHRS; CDR2 reads YFSETQ. The CDR3 runs to 15 residues. V trimming: 1 base; J trimming: 1 base; junction bases outside the gene matches: 3. CDR3 residues: CASSLRTGRNTEAFF. In DNA form, the CDR3 reads TGCGCCAGCAGCTTGCGGACAGGGCGGAACACTGAAGCTTTCTTT.

The J gene is TRBJ1-2, the V gene TRBV7-2; D gene uncertain. The germline V gene has CDR1 SGHTA and CDR2 FQGNSA. This CDR3 region has 15 residues. V was shortened by 3 bases and J by 0 bases, with 11 bases between the two germline ends. The CDR3 DNA reads as TGTGCCAGCAGCTTTGACCAGGCCGCTAACTATGGCTACACCTTC. Protein product: CASSFDQAANYGYTF.